The rows below give T cell receptor beta chains drawn from one sample of a study of T cell changes during pregnancy in multiple sclerosis. Libraries were prepared by immunoSEQ multiplex PCR; TCRdb keeps only in-frame clonotypes and omits some of them. The data hold more than 80,000 clones, with about 89% observed a single time. The sequenced sample was peripheral blood, obtained before pregnancy. The receptors here all came from a female donor with multiple sclerosis, enrolled in a pregnancy study. The CDR3 runs from the conserved cysteine through the conserved F or W. The D gene is left open where the match is weak. Rows may omit the clone size; those that give it use once, few, many or a size class.

>once|TRBJ2-3|TRBV7-9|TRBD2
CASSLYLRGAGTDTQYF
TGTGCCAGCAGCTTATATCTGCGGGGGGCGGGCACAGATACGCAGTATTTT
>.|TRBJ2-7|TRBV7-2|.
CASSLTNTNEQYF
TGTGCCAGCAGCTTAACCAATACAAACGAGCAGTACTTC
>.|TRBJ2-7|TRBV4-3|TRBD1
CASSRAVGTGLNEQYF
TGCGCCAGCAGCCGGGCTGTGGGGACAGGGCTCAACGAGCAGTACTTC
>.|TRBJ2-1|TRBV7-6|TRBD2
CASSPSAWAGGYNEQFF
TGTGCCAGCAGCCCGTCCGCATGGGCGGGAGGTTACAATGAGCAGTTCTTC
>.|TRBJ2-2|TRBV5-4|.
CASSPSGWVAGELFF
TGTGCCAGCAGCCCCTCAGGGTGGGTAGCCGGGGAGCTGTTTTTT
>.|TRBJ2-7|TRBV6-5|TRBD1
CASSYYRGYEQYF
TGTGCCAGCAGTTATTACAGGGGCTACGAGCAGTACTTC
>.|TRBJ2-5|TRBV6-1|TRBD2
CASSGSLIAGPTRETQYF
TGTGCCAGCAGTGGCTCGTTAATAGCGGGGCCTACGAGGGAGACCCAGTACTTC
>.|TRBJ1-1|TRBV27|.
CASSLSTVSGEAFF
TGTGCCAGCAGTTTATCTACCGTCTCGGGAGAAGCTTTCTTT
>.|TRBJ2-2|TRBV5-4|TRBD2
CASSPGLANTGELFF
TGTGCCAGCAGCCCGGGACTAGCGAACACCGGGGAGCTGTTTTTT
>.|TRBJ2-3|TRBV2|.
CASRDTDLSPDTQYF
TGTGCCAGCAGGGACACGGACCTCTCCCCAGATACGCAGTATTTT
>.|TRBJ1-1|TRBV18|TRBD1
CASSPDRGLNLGTEAFF
TGTGCCAGCTCACCAGACAGGGGTTTAAACTTGGGCACTGAAGCTTTCTTT
>.|TRBJ2-1|TRBV7-3|TRBD2
CASSLGGLAGQGQFF
TGTGCCAGCAGCTTAGGGGGACTAGCGGGACAGGGGCAGTTCTTC
>.|TRBJ1-2|TRBV19|TRBD1
CASSIDRGQNYGYTF
TGTGCCAGTAGTATAGACAGGGGGCAGAACTATGGCTACACCTTC
>.|TRBJ2-1|TRBV6-6|.
CASFGSGYNEQFF
.
>.|TRBJ2-7|TRBV9|TRBD1
CASSRVRGEQYF
TGTGCCAGCAGCAGGGTCAGGGGGGAGCAGTACTTC
>.|TRBJ1-6|TRBV15|.
CATSRDESRDSSYNSPLHF
TGTGCCACCAGCAGAGATGAATCCCGGGATAGCTCCTATAATTCACCCCTCCACTTT
>few|TRBJ1-1|TRBV27|.
CASSWGRGTEAFF
TGTGCCAGCAGCTGGGGCAGAGGCACTGAAGCTTTCTTT
>.|TRBJ1-1|TRBV9|TRBD1
CASSNQGQMNTEAFF
TGTGCCAGCAGCAATCAGGGACAGATGAACACTGAAGCTTTCTTT
>.|TRBJ2-7|TRBV6-5|.
CASSPRGARSYEQYF
TGTGCCAGCAGCCCTCGGGGGGCGAGGTCCTACGAGCAGTACTTC
>.|TRBJ2-7|TRBV7-9|TRBD1
CASSSGPGQGLGEQYF
TGTGCCAGCAGCTCAGGACCGGGACAGGGTCTGGGTGAGCAGTACTTC
>.|TRBJ1-2|TRBV6-6|.
CASSYGGWSYGYTF
TGTGCCAGCAGTTACGGAGGGTGGAGCTATGGCTACACCTTC
>.|TRBJ2-2|TRBV27|TRBD1
CASRRTGTGDTGELFF
TGTGCCAGCAGGCGGACCGGGACAGGGGACACCGGGGAGCTGTTTTTT
>.|TRBJ2-7|TRBV28|TRBD1
CASSHSYRGLVNEQYF
TGTGCCAGCAGTCACTCGTACAGGGGGCTTGTGAACGAGCAGTACTTC
>.|TRBJ2-1|TRBV6-5|.
CASSSKGNEQFF
TGTGCCAGCAGCTCTAAGGGGAATGAGCAGTTCTTC
>.|TRBJ1-2|TRBV19|.
CASSPDTNYGYTF
TGTGCCAGTAGCCCAGACACAAACTATGGCTACACCTTC
>.|TRBJ2-1|TRBV4-3|.
CASSQESGYNEQFF
TGCGCCAGCAGCCAAGAATCCGGGTACAATGAGCAGTTCTTC
>.|TRBJ1-3|TRBV9|.
CASSVDQGSGNTIYF
TGTGCCAGCAGCGTAGACCAGGGGTCTGGAAACACCATATATTTT
>.|TRBJ2-7|TRBV6-6|TRBD1
CASSKLRGQGVGEQYF
TGTGCCAGCAGCAAACTCCGAGGACAGGGGGTAGGGGAGCAGTACTTC
>.|TRBJ1-1|TRBV4-1|.
CASSQDFLQLGEAFF
TGCGCCAGCAGCCAAGATTTCCTACAACTAGGTGAAGCTTTCTTT
>.|TRBJ2-1|TRBV9|TRBD2
CASSVGASGGLKVGNEQFF
TGTGCCAGCAGCGTAGGTGCTAGCGGGGGGCTAAAAGTAGGCAATGAGCAGTTCTTC
>once|TRBJ2-5|TRBV7-9|.
CASSFTSMETQYF
TGTGCCAGCAGCTTCACTAGCATGGAGACCCAGTACTTC
>.|TRBJ2-3|TRBV10-1|.
CASSGGLRHTDTQYF
TGCGCCAGCAGTGGGGGACTTCGCCACACAGATACGCAGTATTTT
>.|TRBJ2-2|TRBV7-3|.
CASSLNTYTGELFF
TGTGCCAGCAGCTTAAACACATACACCGGGGAGCTGTTTTTT
>.|TRBJ1-2|TRBV30|.
CAWGERGGGYTF
TGTGCCTGGGGGGAACGGGGGGGTGGCTACACCTTC
>.|TRBJ2-5|TRBV11-1|TRBD1
CASSLGGQQETQYF
TGTGCCAGCAGCTTAGGGGGACAGCAAGAGACCCAGTACTTC
>.|TRBJ2-1|TRBV5-3|TRBD1
CARSFLGSGTGDNEQFF
TGTGCCAGAAGCTTTTTGGGCTCCGGGACAGGGGACAATGAGCAGTTCTTC
>.|TRBJ1-1|TRBV2|.
CASRTFMNTEAFF
TGTGCCAGCAGGACATTCATGAACACTGAAGCTTTCTTT
>.|TRBJ2-7|TRBV7-3|TRBD2
CASSLTGTSARYEQYF
TGTGCCAGCAGCTTAACGGGGACTAGCGCAAGGTACGAGCAGTACTTC
>.|TRBJ1-2|TRBV27|.
CASSPSRVHGYTF
TGTGCCAGCAGCCCGTCCAGGGTTCATGGCTACACCTTC
>.|TRBJ2-5|TRBV21-1|.
CASSKRKHQQETQYF
TGTGCCAGCAGCAAACGAAAACATCAACAAGAGACCCAGTACTTC
>.|TRBJ1-5|TRBV11-3|.
CASSLGPYQPQHF
TGTGCCAGCAGCTTAGGGCCTTATCAGCCCCAGCATTTT
>once|TRBJ2-1|TRBV2|.
CASSTHSSVFYNEQFF
TGTGCCAGCAGTACACATTCTAGCGTTTTCTACAATGAGCAGTTCTTC
>.|TRBJ2-1|TRBV2|TRBD1
CASTPGQGRTFNEQFF
TGTGCCAGCACCCCAGGACAGGGTCGTACCTTCAATGAGCAGTTCTTC
>.|TRBJ2-7|TRBV18|.
CASSPKQGGGYEQYF
TGTGCCAGCTCACCCAAACAGGGAGGGGGTTACGAGCAGTACTTC
>.|TRBJ1-3|TRBV6-6|.
CASSVQGTGNTIYF
TGTGCCAGCAGTGTACAGGGAACTGGAAACACCATATATTTT
>.|TRBJ2-7|TRBV4-3|.
CASSLSAGKHDEQYF
TGCGCCAGCAGCCTAAGCGCCGGGAAACATGACGAGCAGTACTTC
>.|TRBJ2-5|TRBV5-6|TRBD1
CASSLVQGAETQYF
TGTGCCAGCAGCTTGGTACAGGGGGCGGAGACCCAGTACTTC
>once|TRBJ2-4|TRBV7-9|.
CASSSPGLAKNIQYF
TGTGCCAGCAGCTCGCCAGGACTAGCCAAAAACATTCAGTACTTC
>.|TRBJ1-4|TRBV4-1|TRBD1
CASSQESAGGNEKLFF
TGCGCCAGCAGCCAAGAGTCGGCAGGGGGTAATGAAAAACTGTTTTTT
>.|TRBJ2-3|TRBV5-5|.
CASSLEGGLLDTQYF
TGTGCCAGCAGCTTGGAGGGGGGGCTGTTAGATACGCAGTATTTT
>.|TRBJ1-5|TRBV28|TRBD1
CASSPTRGQGFYSNQPQHF
TGTGCCAGCAGTCCGACCCGGGGACAGGGTTTTTATAGCAATCAGCCCCAGCATTTT
>.|TRBJ2-7|TRBV5-6|TRBD1
CASSLTGTGEHEQYF
TGTGCCAGCAGCTTGACTGGGACAGGGGAACACGAGCAGTACTTC
>.|TRBJ2-3|TRBV25-1|.
CASAPPGGRGFADTQYF
TGTGCCAGCGCCCCTCCCGGGGGGCGGGGGTTCGCAGATACGCAGTATTTT